This entry features one TCR beta chain sequence. Its matching antigen is unknown. This entry comes from a study of T cell responses to AZD1222 COVID-19 vaccine. Regarding the study as a whole: The donor group comprised mostly white British people and more females; the analysis possibly underestimated clonal diversity.

Profiled with immunoSEQ multiplex PCR; TCRdb holds only in-frame clones, not every one. The sample has about 110,000 clones; about 88% are singletons. Germline CDR1 is ENHRY and CDR2 is SYGVKD. This CDR3 is 12 amino acids long. The germline V and J ends were trimmed by 5 bases and 1 base, with 5 bases remaining between them. The gene calls are TRBV10-3 and TRBJ1-1, with D unresolved. This TCR derives from an adult in good health. The material was peripheral blood, obtained on day 0 of AZD1222 vaccination. The CDR3 DNA reads as TGTGCCATCAGTCGAGGGAACACTGAAGCTTTCTTT. It is translated as CAISRGNTEAFF.